Listed here are 25 T cell receptor beta chains from one sample, sequenced in a study of vaccination and CD4 T cells after COVID-19. Regarding treatment: approximately 10-day PBMC culture with coronavirus spike peptide pools or control peptides (ViraFEST assay). These receptors have no known antigen. Scientists ran DNA taken from cultured CD4+ T cells through the Oncomine TCR Beta short-read assay for sequencing. TCRdb passed the PCR reads through MiXCR, listing each CDR3 protein once. Counted here are approximately 19,000 distinct CDR3 sequences, less than 75% occurring once; the ten biggest clones make up less than 9.5%. Sequenced: CD4+ T cells from blood, cultured in vitro. These receptors were obtained from a human donor who had recovered from COVID-19.

CDR3 residues: CASSPGQVADYGYTF. DNA for the CDR3: TGTGCCAGCAGCCCTGGACAGGTGGCGGACTATGGCTACACCTTC. This rearrangement joins TRBV7-8 to TRBJ1-2; TRBD1 matches at 7 bases. The V and J ends lost 5 bases and 3 bases, in that order; junction bases with no gene match: 9. Per the germline V gene, CDR1 is SGHVS and CDR2 is FQNEAQ. The CDR3 has 15 residues.

This clonotype was seen only a few times. This rearrangement joins TRBV5-1 to TRBJ1-5; D may be TRBD1 (5 bases). Germline V gives CDR1 SGHRS, CDR2 YFSETQ. CDR3 length equals 15 residues. V lost 2 bases to trimming and J lost 4 bases, with 13 bases between them. The CDR3 reads CASSFGDVENQPQHF. The CDR3 nucleotides read TGCGCCAGCAGCTTCGGGGACGTTGAAAATCAGCCCCAGCATTTT.

The chain uses TRBV11-3 and TRBJ2-5; 12 bases agree with TRBD1. With V trimmed by 5 bases and J by 5 bases, 9 bases remained unmatched. The germline V gene has CDR1 SGHNT and CDR2 YENEEA. The CDR3 covers 16 residues. The CDR3 DNA reads TGTGCCAGCAGCGCCTGGGACAGGGGGCAGGGTGAGACCCAGTACTTC. This codes for CASSAWDRGQGETQYF.

The chain carries TRBV6-5 and TRBJ2-6; 7 nucleotides agree with TRBD2. The CDR3 runs to 19 residues. J gave up 1 base and V 2 bases, and 11 bases lay outside the gene matches. Germline CDR1 MNHEY, CDR2 SVGAGI. CDR3 coding DNA: TGTGCCAGCAGTTACGCAGGGAGGTGGGGAGGGTCTGGGGCCAACGTCCTGACTTTC. Protein: CASSYAGRWGGSGANVLTF.

The rearrangement joins TRBV19 to TRBJ1-5; a possible D gene is TRBD1 (5 bases). Trimming shortened V by 8 bases and J by 5 bases, and 13 bases separated the two germline ends. CDR1 and CDR2 (germline): LNHDA, SQIVND (reference sequence). This CDR3 has 13 amino acids. The CDR3 nucleotides read TGTGCCAGTGACTCAACGGGGGATCAGCCCCAGCATTTT. This gives the protein CASDSTGDQPQHF.

The chain couples TRBV6-1 to TRBJ1-5; the D gene is possibly TRBD1 (6 bases). Trimming took off 2 bases at V and 9 bases at J, with 14 bases between the two ends. The CDR3 is made up of 14 amino acids. From germline, CDR1 is MNHNS and CDR2 SASEGT. The CDR3 loop is CASSESTGILPQHF. DNA for the CDR3: TGTGCCAGCAGTGAAAGTACAGGGATTTTGCCCCAGCATTTT.

The V gene is TRBV6-1, the J gene TRBJ2-6; no clear D gene. CDR1 is MNHNS and CDR2 is SASEGT in the germline V gene. Trimming stripped 1 base from V and 0 bases from J, with 10 bases between. This CDR3 has 17 amino acids. The CDR3 loop is CASSEGLLNSGANVLTF. DNA of the CDR3: TGTGCCAGCAGTGAAGGATTATTAAACTCTGGGGCCAACGTCCTGACTTTC.

The rearrangement links TRBV9 to TRBJ1-1; D is possibly TRBD1 (6 bases). This CDR3 is built from 16 residues. Trimming shortened V by 4 bases and J by 1 base, and 17 bases separated the two germline ends. The germline V gene has CDR1 SGDLS and CDR2 YYNGEE. CDR3 DNA sequence: TGTGCCAGCAGCCGGGACATCGGTCGTGGGAACACTGAAGCTTTCTTT. This encodes CASSRDIGRGNTEAFF.

This chain uses TRBV7-3 with TRBJ1-2; tentative D call: TRBD1 (5 bases). CDR1 SGHTA and CDR2 FQGTGA come from the germline V gene. V was clipped by 2 bases and J by 6 bases, with 10 bases between them. CDR3 length: 13 amino acids. CDR3 bases: TGTGCCAGCAGCTTAGGGCAGGGAGATGGCTACACCTTC. Translation: CASSLGQGDGYTF.

This chain links TRBV7-3 with TRBJ2-2, with D possibly matching TRBD2 (5 bases). The germline gives CDR1 SGHTA, CDR2 FQGTGA. CDR3 length: 15 residues. V was cut by 2 bases and J by 8 bases, with 15 bases left in between. CDR3 sequence reads: CASSLAVKAGGELFF. The CDR3 DNA follows: TGTGCCAGCAGCTTAGCGGTCAAGGCGGGTGGGGAGCTGTTTTTT.

This clonotype was counted a few times. Written as DNA, the CDR3 is TGTGCCAGCAGTAACCGGGCCTACAATCAGCCCCAGCATTTT. This encodes CASSNRAYNQPQHF. The chain is built from TRBV25-1 and TRBJ1-5, with unresolved D. Trimming removed 5 bases from V and 3 bases from J, with 11 bases in between. Germline V CDR1 and CDR2: MGHDK, SYGVNS. This CDR3 contains 14 residues.

The V and J genes are TRBV7-3 and TRBJ2-2; 11 nucleotides align to TRBD1. V shed 5 bases and J 5 bases; nucleotides not matched to a gene: 13. Germline CDR1 SGHTA, CDR2 FQGTGA. The length of the CDR3 is 18 residues. This CDR3 is CASSSRTGGESGTGELFF. The DNA of the CDR3 is TGTGCCAGCAGCAGCCGGACAGGGGGCGAGAGTGGGACCGGGGAGCTGTTTTTT. Looking up the rest from reference TRBV7-3 and TRBJ2-2 gives the full variable domain: GAGVSQTPSNKVTEKGKYVELRCDPISGHTALYWYRQSLGQGPEFLIYFQGTGAADDSGLPNDRFFAVRPEGSVSTLKIQRTERGDSAVYLCASSSRTGGESGTGELFFGEGSRLTVL.

This chain uses TRBV18 with TRBJ2-5; TRBD2 is a possible D gene (5 bases). Germline lookup yields CDR1 KGHSH and CDR2 LQKENI. The length of the CDR3 is 14 residues. Trimming stripped 8 bases from V and 2 bases from J, with 15 bases between. Here the CDR3 DNA reads TGTGCCAGCCGGGATCGGACGGCGCAAGAGACCCAGTACTTC. It yields the protein CASRDRTAQETQYF.

The chain combines TRBV5-1 with TRBJ2-7; the D is unclear. From germline, CDR1 is SGHRS and CDR2 YFSETQ. CDR3 length equals 14 residues. V was clipped by 5 bases and J by 4 bases, with 16 bases between them. CDR3 loop: CASRPTTGTYEQYF. For the CDR3, the DNA is TGCGCCAGCAGACCAACGACCGGTACGTACGAGCAGTACTTC.

The chain links TRBV20-1 to TRBJ2-5; D not certain. This CDR3 region has 11 residues. Germline-derived CDR1 and CDR2 are DFQATT and SNEGSKA (reference sequence). In DNA form, the CDR3 reads TGCAGCGTTTTGTGGCAAGAGACCCAGTACTTC. Protein product: CSVLWQETQYF.

This rearrangement joins TRBV7-9 to TRBJ2-1, with a weak D call TRBD2 (5 bases). V was clipped by 5 bases and J by 6 bases, with 17 bases between them. Per germline, CDR1 SEHNR and CDR2 FQNEAQ (reference sequence). The CDR3 length is 15 residues. CDR3 in amino acids: CASSLRRLGGNEQFF. Here the CDR3 DNA reads TGTGCCAGCAGCCTTAGGAGGCTCGGCGGCAATGAGCAGTTCTTC.

This clonotype was detected a few times. The chain combines TRBV20-1 with TRBJ1-2; a possible D gene is TRBD1 (5 bases). The germline CDR1 and CDR2 sequences are DFQATT and SNEGSKA (reference sequence). V was clipped by 0 bases and J by 3 bases, with 11 bases between them. This CDR3 is 14 amino acids long. DNA for the CDR3: TGCAGTGCTAGAGATCGGCAGGGTGACTATGGCTACACCTTC. Its translation is CSARDRQGDYGYTF.

The chain has TRBV6-1 and TRBJ1-1; D is possibly TRBD1 (6 bases). This CDR3 region has 13 residues. The V end was cut by 7 bases, the J end by 3 bases, with 12 bases between. Germline V gene sequence: CDR1 MNHNS, CDR2 SASEGT. CDR3 region: CASNRVYHTEAFF. The CDR3 DNA follows: TGTGCCAGCAACAGGGTTTACCACACTGAAGCTTTCTTT.

This clonotype was recorded a few times. This rearrangement joins TRBV10-3 to TRBJ1-2; D gene unclear. Germline CDR1 and CDR2: ENHRY and SYGVKD. This CDR3 is built from 13 residues. Deletions cut 7 bases from V and 6 bases from J, with 15 bases between. The CDR3 spells CAIMDGSRDGYTF. In DNA, the CDR3 is TGTGCCATCATGGACGGGTCCCGGGATGGCTACACCTTC.

This clonotype is deemed medium-sized. The chain joins TRBV20-1 to TRBJ2-7; no reliable D call. Germline assignment: CDR1 DFQATT and CDR2 SNEGSKA (reference sequence). V was shortened by 6 bases and J by 2 bases, with 8 bases between the two germline ends. This CDR3 has 11 amino acids. CDR3 in amino acids: CSAHRTYEQYF. The CDR3 DNA is TGCAGTGCACACCGTACCTACGAGCAGTACTTC.

The rearrangement uses TRBV20-1 and TRBJ2-7; 8 positions agree with TRBD2. The CDR3 covers 15 residues. Trimming at V came to 3 bases and at J to 4 bases, leaving 11 bases not matched to a gene. Per germline, CDR1 DFQATT and CDR2 SNEGSKA (reference sequence). The CDR3 DNA sequence: TGCAGTGCTAGGCTGGACCCGGGCGGGAGGTACGAGCAGTACTTC. This translates into CSARLDPGGRYEQYF.

The J gene is TRBJ1-2, the V gene TRBV28; the match to TRBD1 covers 10 bases. Germline assignment: CDR1 MDHEN and CDR2 SYDVKM. CDR3 size: 15 residues. Germline trimming cut 8 bases from V and 3 bases from J; bases unmatched to any gene: 9. CDR3 DNA: TGTGCCAGCTTCCCGGGGACAGGGGCTGACTATGGCTACACCTTC. Its protein is CASFPGTGADYGYTF.

The rearrangement joins TRBV30 to TRBJ2-7; no reliable D call. Between the trimmed V and J ends, which lost 2 bases and 6 bases, there was a span of 11 bases. CDR3 size: 12 residues. Germline-derived CDR1 and CDR2 are GTSNPN and SVGIG (reference sequence). DNA for the CDR3: TGTGCCTGGAGTAGGTCACCCTTCGAGCAGTACTTC. This encodes CAWSRSPFEQYF.

The V call is TRBV6-5, the J call TRBJ1-1; a weak D match, TRBD1 (5 bases). CDR1 and CDR2 from the germline V gene are MNHEY and SVGAGI. The ends were cut back, 2 bases at V and 8 bases at J, with 12 bases in the middle. This CDR3 region has 13 residues. CDR3 protein: CASSYTHGAEAFF. In DNA, the CDR3 is TGTGCCAGCAGTTACACCCACGGGGCGGAAGCTTTCTTT.

V gene TRBV7-3 combines with J gene TRBJ2-1; 13 bases are a match to TRBD2. Germline assignment: CDR1 SGHTA and CDR2 FQGTGA. V was clipped by 2 bases and J by 8 bases; unmatched bases: 9. The CDR3 has 17 residues. CDR3 bases: TGTGCCAGCAGCTTACGACTAGCGGGAGGTTCGCGCGATGAGCAGTTCTTC. Translation gives CASSLRLAGGSRDEQFF.